The entry below describes one T cell receptor (beta chain). An end of the junction differs from the germline gene, which may be a read error. Germline CDR1 SNHLY, CDR2 FYNNEI. CDR3 length: 12 residues. The data were taken from a study of control samples from healthy donors and cancer patients. TCRdb's table, derived via immunoSEQ multiplex PCR, lists solely in-frame clones and lacks some. The table has over 50,000 clones, roughly 95% seen once. The source material was blood. The clonotype comes from a woman aged 18-29 years in good health. This chain links TRBV2 with TRBJ2-1; weak D call: TRBD1 (7 bases). The CDR3 DNA follows: TGTGCCAGCAGTGTGCGGCGGGACAGCCTCCTCTTC. Encoded protein: CASSVRRDSLLF.